A selection of T cell receptor beta chains follows, all from one sample in a study of breast tumors, draining lymph nodes, adjacent tissues. TCRdb redid the calling of the multiplex PCR reads with MiXCR, one entry per CDR3 protein. Altogether around 250,000 distinct CDR3 sequences are present, roughly a third being singletons, with the ten largest covering 3.6%. Sequenced input: axillary lymph node tissue. These receptor sequences come from a female donor with breast cancer. Some clones in this sample may be carry-over from other donors' samples. The CDR3 runs from the conserved cysteine through the conserved F or W. Each record gives: J gene, D gene, V gene, clone size, CDR3 DNA, CDR3 protein. The D gene is left open where the match is weak. A clone size is listed for some rows: how often the clone was seen (once, few, many), or a class if it is expanded.

TRBJ1-2	-	TRBV12-3/TRBV12-4	many	TGTGCCAGCAGTCTTCAGGGGAAGAGTGGCTACACCTTC	CASSLQGKSGYTF
TRBJ1-1	-	TRBV20-1	few	TGCAGTGCTAGGTCGGCGGAGAACACTGAAGCTTTCTTT	CSARSAENTEAFF
TRBJ1-4	-	TRBV7-2	-	TGTGCCAGCAGCTTAGGTTCTAGCGGGGGCAATGAAAAACTGTTTTTT	CASSLGSSGGNEKLFF
TRBJ1-3	TRBD1	TRBV9	once	TGTGCCAGCAGCGTGGAACCGGGACAGGGGACCATATATTTT	CASSVEPGQGTIYF
TRBJ2-1	TRBD2	TRBV11-3	many	TGTGCCAGCAGCAGAGAGGGACTAGCTTCCAATGAGCAGTTCTTC	CASSREGLASNEQFF
TRBJ2-5	TRBD2	TRBV7-2	-	TGTGCCAGCAGCTTTAATAGCGGGAGCCAAGAGACCCAGTACTTC	CASSFNSGSQETQYF
TRBJ2-5	-	TRBV30	-	TGTGCCTGGATGCGAGGCAAGACCCAGTACTTC	CAWMRGKTQYF
TRBJ2-2	TRBD1	TRBV19	many	TGTGCCAGTAGTAGGGACAGCGACACCGGGGAGCTGTTTTTT	CASSRDSDTGELFF
TRBJ2-1	TRBD2	TRBV25-1	-	TGTGCCAGCAGTGAGACGTCTAGCGGGGGGGCGAATGAGCAGTTCTTC	CASSETSSGGANEQFF
TRBJ1-1	-	TRBV5-1	-	TGCGCCAGCAGGCGAGGGAACACTGAAGCTTTCTTT	CASRRGNTEAFF
TRBJ1-5	-	TRBV7-3	-	TGTGCCAGCAGCTTAGCGAAGAGCGGGGAAAAGCAGCCCCAGCATTTT	CASSLAKSGEKQPQHF
TRBJ2-1	TRBD2	TRBV7-2	once	TGTGCCAGCAGCCCCATTCGCGGGGGGGATAATGAGCAGTTCTTC	CASSPIRGGDNEQFF
TRBJ2-7	-	TRBV7-2	many	TGTGCCAGCAGCCTGGACGGGCTGGAGCAGTACTTC	CASSLDGLEQYF
TRBJ2-3	-	TRBV15	few	TGTGCCACCAGCAGAGAATGGGGAGGCACAGATACGCAGTATTTT	CATSREWGGTDTQYF
TRBJ2-4	-	TRBV5-1	few	TGCGCCAGCAGCTGGGGCCTCTCTGGACCCAACATTCAGTACTTC	CASSWGLSGPNIQYF
TRBJ2-1	TRBD2	TRBV2	many	TGTGCCAGCAGTGGCGGGAGCTCCTACAATGAGCAGTTCTTC	CASSGGSSYNEQFF
TRBJ2-2	-	TRBV7-2	many	TGTGCCAGTGGCAGGGGATCCACCGGGGAGCTGTTTTTT	CASGRGSTGELFF
TRBJ1-6	-	TRBV2	few	TGTGCCAGCAAAGGGGTTGGTTATAATTCACCCCTCCACTTT	CASKGVGYNSPLHF
TRBJ2-5	TRBD2	TRBV20-1	many	TGCAGTGCCCGGACTAGCGGGAGTGCGGAGACCCAGTACTTC	CSARTSGSAETQYF
TRBJ1-2	TRBD1	TRBV4-2	many	TGTGCCAGCAGCCAAGATTGGAGGGACAGGGGCGTCTATGGCTACACCTTC	CASSQDWRDRGVYGYTF
TRBJ1-3	-	TRBV7-8	-	TGTGCCAGCAGGCTATCAGAGGGGGAAAATGGCTACACCATATATTTT	CASRLSEGENGYTIYF
TRBJ1-5	-	TRBV7-9	-	TGTGCCAGCAGCACCGGACAGACCCAGCATTTT	CASSTGQTQHF
TRBJ1-5	-	TRBV28	-	TGTGCCAGCCACGAAGTTAATCAGCCCCAGCATTTT	CASHEVNQPQHF
TRBJ2-1	TRBD2	TRBV19	many	TGTGCCAGTAGTGCCGGTAGCGGGGGATACAATGAGCAGTTCTTC	CASSAGSGGYNEQFF
TRBJ1-6	-	TRBV6-5	-	TGTGCCAGCAGTTTTCAGGGCAATTCACCCCTCCACTTT	CASSFQGNSPLHF
TRBJ2-2	TRBD2	TRBV24-1	-	TGTGCCGGTAGAGCTAGCGGACTCGCCGGGGAGCTGTTTTTT	CAGRASGLAGELFF
TRBJ2-1	TRBD1	TRBV2	-	TGTGCCAGCAGTGAAATTGCAGGGGGCTTGGATGAGCAGTTCTTC	CASSEIAGGLDEQFF
TRBJ2-3	-	TRBV2	many	TGTGCCAGCAGCCAGCCTTCCACAGATACGCAGTATTTT	CASSQPSTDTQYF
TRBJ1-1	-	TRBV10-3	-	TGTGCCATCAGTGAGGGGGCGCTGATCACTGAAGCTTTCTTT	CAISEGALITEAFF
TRBJ2-5	-	TRBV2	many	TGTGCCAGCAGTCCGGACACGGTCGGGACCCAGTACTTC	CASSPDTVGTQYF
TRBJ2-2	TRBD1	TRBV24-1	many	TGTGCCACCAGTGTGGGACAGCTGAACACCGGGGAGCTGTTTTTT	CATSVGQLNTGELFF
TRBJ2-3	TRBD2	TRBV7-8	many	TGTGCCAGCAGCTTCAGCGGGAGGGGGGGGACCACAGATACGCAGTATTTT	CASSFSGRGGTTDTQYF
TRBJ2-7	-	TRBV19	many	TGTGCCAGTAGTGGGGTCAGGGTCGGGCAGGGTTACGAGCAGTACTTC	CASSGVRVGQGYEQYF
TRBJ1-2	TRBD1	TRBV7-3	many	TGTGCCAGCAGCACTAGCCGGGACAGGGGGAACTATGGCTACACCTTC	CASSTSRDRGNYGYTF
TRBJ1-1	TRBD1	TRBV5-1	-	TGCGCCAGCAGCCTAGGGACAGGGGGTGAAGCTTTCTTT	CASSLGTGGEAFF
TRBJ2-5	TRBD2	TRBV4-2	-	TGTGCCACCCACGGGACTATCGTAGGAGAGACCCAGTACTTC	CATHGTIVGETQYF
TRBJ2-2	-	TRBV4-2	many	TGTGCCAGCAGCCAAGACCCGCGGGTGAACACCGGGGAGCTGTTTTTT	CASSQDPRVNTGELFF
TRBJ2-7	-	TRBV2	many	TGTGCCAGCAGTGAAGCTCGGGGGCAGACCTACGAGCAGTACTTC	CASSEARGQTYEQYF
TRBJ2-3	TRBD1	TRBV7-9	-	TGTGTCAGCAGCTTGGAGACAGGGGCAGATACGCAGTATTTT	CVSSLETGADTQYF
TRBJ2-2	TRBD2	TRBV10-3	many	TGTGCCATCAGTGAGGCTAGCGGTGGGGAGCTGTTTTTT	CAISEASGGELFF
TRBJ1-1	-	TRBV7-8	many	TGTGCCAGCAGCCGGAACGACGTCGCCTTTGAAGCTTTCTTT	CASSRNDVAFEAFF
TRBJ1-6	-	TRBV7-3	-	TGTGCCAGCAGCTTAACTTGCCTAGCGGGACCCTCGAGGGATTCACCCCTCCACTTT	CASSLTCLAGPSRDSPLHF
TRBJ2-5	TRBD2	TRBV20-1	many	TGCAGTGCTAGGGCTAGCGGGACGGAGACCCAGTACTTC	CSARASGTETQYF
TRBJ1-5	-	TRBV4-3	many	TGCGCCAGCAGCCAAGAAAGAGGGAAACAGCCCCAGCATTTT	CASSQERGKQPQHF
TRBJ2-3	TRBD2	TRBV4-2	many	TGTGCCAGCAGCCACTACCAACCGCTAGCGGGGGAGAGCACAGATACGCAGTATTTT	CASSHYQPLAGESTDTQYF
TRBJ2-5	TRBD2	TRBV12-3/TRBV12-4	-	TGTGCCAGCAGGAGGACTAGCGGGGGTACAGAGACCCAGTACTTC	CASRRTSGGTETQYF
TRBJ2-5	TRBD2	TRBV2	many	TGTGCCAGCACCCCGACTAGCGGGAGTTCCGGGACCCAGTACTTC	CASTPTSGSSGTQYF
TRBJ2-1	TRBD2	TRBV7-8	-	TGTGCCAGCAGCTTAGCGCGGGGGAATACGCAGTTCTTC	CASSLARGNTQFF
TRBJ1-6	-	TRBV19	-	TGTGCCAGTAGTATGCCCCCTCGAGCCCTCCACTTT	CASSMPPRALHF
TRBJ2-2	TRBD1	TRBV7-2	-	TGTGCCAGCAGCTTAGACAGGGGAACCGGGGAGCTGTCTTTT	CASSLDRGTGELSF
TRBJ1-5	TRBD1	TRBV24-1	-	TGTGCCACCAGTGAGTACAGGGGTCAGCCCCAGCATTTT	CATSEYRGQPQHF
TRBJ1-3	-	TRBV7-9	-	TGTGCCAGCAGCTTGGATGGGACTCTCGGTGGGATGAATTTT	CASSLDGTLGGMNF
TRBJ1-2	-	TRBV2	many	TGTGCCAGCAGTGAAGGGGGGGGGTTTGGCTACACCTTC	CASSEGGGFGYTF
TRBJ2-5	-	TRBV24-1	-	TGTGCCACCAGTGATCCCGGCGGGGAAAGGGCCGGGGAGACCCAGTACTTC	CATSDPGGERAGETQYF
TRBJ2-1	TRBD2	TRBV9	-	TGTGCCAGCAGCGCACCGGGACTAGTCTTAGGGGAGCAGTTCTTC	CASSAPGLVLGEQFF
TRBJ2-2	TRBD2	TRBV7-6	many	TGTGCCAGCAGCTTGGTGTCTAGCGGGAGAGTGAACACCGGGGAGCTGTTTTTT	CASSLVSSGRVNTGELFF
TRBJ1-2	-	TRBV29-1	many	TGCAGCGTACAGGGCTATGGCTACACCTTC	CSVQGYGYTF